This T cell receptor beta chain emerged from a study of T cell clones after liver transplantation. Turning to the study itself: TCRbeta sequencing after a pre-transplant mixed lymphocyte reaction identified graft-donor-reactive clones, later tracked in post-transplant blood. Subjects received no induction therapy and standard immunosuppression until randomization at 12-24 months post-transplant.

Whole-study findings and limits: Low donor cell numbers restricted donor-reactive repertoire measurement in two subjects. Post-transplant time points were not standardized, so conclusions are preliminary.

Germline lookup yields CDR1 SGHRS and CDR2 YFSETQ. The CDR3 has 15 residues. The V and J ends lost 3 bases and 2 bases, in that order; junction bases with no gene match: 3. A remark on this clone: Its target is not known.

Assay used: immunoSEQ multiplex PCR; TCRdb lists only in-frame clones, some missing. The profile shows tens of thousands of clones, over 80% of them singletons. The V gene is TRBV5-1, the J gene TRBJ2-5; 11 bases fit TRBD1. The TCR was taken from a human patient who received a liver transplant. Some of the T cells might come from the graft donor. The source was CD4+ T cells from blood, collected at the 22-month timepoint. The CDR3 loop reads CASSSGTGGQETQYF. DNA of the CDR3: TGCGCCAGCAGCTCCGGGACAGGGGGGCAAGAGACCCAGTACTTC.